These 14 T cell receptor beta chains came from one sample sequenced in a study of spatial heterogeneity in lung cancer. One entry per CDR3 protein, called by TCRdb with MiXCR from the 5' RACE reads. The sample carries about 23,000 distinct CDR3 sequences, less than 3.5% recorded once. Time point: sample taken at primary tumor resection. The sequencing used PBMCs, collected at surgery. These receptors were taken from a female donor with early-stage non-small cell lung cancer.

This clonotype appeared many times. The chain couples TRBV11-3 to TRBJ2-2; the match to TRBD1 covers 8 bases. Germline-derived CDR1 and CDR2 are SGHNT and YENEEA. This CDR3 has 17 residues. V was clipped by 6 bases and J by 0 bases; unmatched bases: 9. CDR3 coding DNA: TGTGCCAGCAGTAACCCTTGGACAGGGCCGAACACCGGGGAGCTGTTTTTT. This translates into CASSNPWTGPNTGELFF.

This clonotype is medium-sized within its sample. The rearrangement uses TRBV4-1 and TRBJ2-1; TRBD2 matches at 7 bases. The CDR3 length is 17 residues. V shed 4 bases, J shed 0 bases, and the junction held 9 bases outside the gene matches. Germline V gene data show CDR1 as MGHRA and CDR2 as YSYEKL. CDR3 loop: CASSRLGREHSYNEQFF. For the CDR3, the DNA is TGCGCCAGCAGCCGCTTAGGGCGGGAGCACTCCTACAATGAGCAGTTCTTC.

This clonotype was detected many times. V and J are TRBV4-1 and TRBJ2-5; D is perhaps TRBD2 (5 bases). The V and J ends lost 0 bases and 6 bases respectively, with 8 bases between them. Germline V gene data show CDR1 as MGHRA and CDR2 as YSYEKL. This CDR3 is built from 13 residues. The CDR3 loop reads CASSQEGVKTQYF. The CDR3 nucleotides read TGCGCCAGCAGCCAAGAGGGAGTGAAGACCCAGTACTTC.

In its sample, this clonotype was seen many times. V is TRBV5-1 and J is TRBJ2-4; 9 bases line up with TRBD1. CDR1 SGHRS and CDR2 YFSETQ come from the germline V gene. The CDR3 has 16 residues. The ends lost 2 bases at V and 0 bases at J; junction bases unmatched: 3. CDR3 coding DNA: TGCGCCAGCAGCTTACAGGGGGCGGCAGCCAAAAACATTCAGTACTTC. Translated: CASSLQGAAAKNIQYF. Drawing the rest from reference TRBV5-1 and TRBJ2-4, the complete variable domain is KAGVTQTPRYLIKTRGQQVTLSCSPISGHRSVSWYQQTPGQGLQFLFEYFSETQRNKGNFPGRFSGRQFSNSRSEMNVSTLELGDSALYLCASSLQGAAAKNIQYFGAGTRLSVL.

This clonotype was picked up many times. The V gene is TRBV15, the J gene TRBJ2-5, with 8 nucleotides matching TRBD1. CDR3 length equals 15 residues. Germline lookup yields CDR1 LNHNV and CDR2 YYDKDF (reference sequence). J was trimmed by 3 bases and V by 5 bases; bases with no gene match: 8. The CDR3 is CATSQDRAQEETQYF. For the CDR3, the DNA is TGTGCCACCAGCCAGGACAGGGCACAGGAAGAGACCCAGTACTTC.

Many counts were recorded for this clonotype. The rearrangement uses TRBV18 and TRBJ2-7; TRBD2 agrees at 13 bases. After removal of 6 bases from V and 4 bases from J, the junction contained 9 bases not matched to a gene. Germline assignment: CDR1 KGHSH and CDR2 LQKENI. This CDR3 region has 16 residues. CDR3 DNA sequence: TGTGCCAGCTCCCCCCCCGGACTAGCGGGAGCGTACGAGCAGTACTTC. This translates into CASSPPGLAGAYEQYF.

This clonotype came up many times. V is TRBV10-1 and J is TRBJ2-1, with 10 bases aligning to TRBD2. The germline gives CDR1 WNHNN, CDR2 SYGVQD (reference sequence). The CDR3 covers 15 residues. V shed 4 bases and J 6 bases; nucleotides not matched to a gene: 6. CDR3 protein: CASSGRLAGVNEQFF. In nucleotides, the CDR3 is TGCGCCAGCAGTGGAAGGCTAGCGGGAGTCAATGAGCAGTTCTTC.

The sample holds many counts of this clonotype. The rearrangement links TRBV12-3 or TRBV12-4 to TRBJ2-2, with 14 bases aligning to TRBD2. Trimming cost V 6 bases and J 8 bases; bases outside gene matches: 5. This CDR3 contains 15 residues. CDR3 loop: CASRGLAGVYGELFF. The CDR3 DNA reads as TGTGCCAGCAGGGGACTAGCGGGAGTATATGGGGAGCTGTTTTTT.

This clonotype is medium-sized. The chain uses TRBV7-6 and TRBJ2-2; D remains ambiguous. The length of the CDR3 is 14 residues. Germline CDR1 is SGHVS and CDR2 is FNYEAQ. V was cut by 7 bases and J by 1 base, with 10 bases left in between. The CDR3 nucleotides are TGTGCCAGCACCCCGTGGGAGAACACCGGGGAGCTGTTTTTT. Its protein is CASTPWENTGELFF.

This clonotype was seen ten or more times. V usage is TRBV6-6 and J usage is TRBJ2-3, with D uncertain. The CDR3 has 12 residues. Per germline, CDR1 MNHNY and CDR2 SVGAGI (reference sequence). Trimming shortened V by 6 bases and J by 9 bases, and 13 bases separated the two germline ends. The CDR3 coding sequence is TGTGCCAGCAGCCCCCGATTGGGGACGCAGTATTTT. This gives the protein CASSPRLGTQYF.

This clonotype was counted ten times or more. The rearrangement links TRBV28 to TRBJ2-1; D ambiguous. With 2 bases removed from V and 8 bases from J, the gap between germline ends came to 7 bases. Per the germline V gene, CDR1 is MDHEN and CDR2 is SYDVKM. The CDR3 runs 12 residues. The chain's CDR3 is CASSLEFDEQFF. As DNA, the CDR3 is TGTGCCAGCAGTTTAGAATTCGATGAGCAGTTCTTC.

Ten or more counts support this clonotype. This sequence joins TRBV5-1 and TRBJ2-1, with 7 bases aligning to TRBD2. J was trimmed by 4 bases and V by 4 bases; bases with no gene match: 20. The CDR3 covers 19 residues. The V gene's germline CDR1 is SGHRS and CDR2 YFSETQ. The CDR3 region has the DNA TGCGCCAGCAGCCCGATCCTAGCGGACCCTCTGCCCGGTTACAATGAGCAGTTCTTC. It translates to CASSPILADPLPGYNEQFF.

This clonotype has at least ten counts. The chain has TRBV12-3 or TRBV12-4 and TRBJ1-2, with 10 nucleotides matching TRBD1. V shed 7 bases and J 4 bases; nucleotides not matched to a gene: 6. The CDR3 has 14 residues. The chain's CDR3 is CASTGQGGSYGYTF. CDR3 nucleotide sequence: TGTGCCAGCACCGGACAGGGGGGTAGCTATGGCTACACCTTC.

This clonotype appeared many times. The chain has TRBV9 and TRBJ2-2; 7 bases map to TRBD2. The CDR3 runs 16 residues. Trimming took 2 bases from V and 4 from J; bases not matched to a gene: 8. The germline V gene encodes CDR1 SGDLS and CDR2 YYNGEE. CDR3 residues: CASSVGGTTTTGELFF. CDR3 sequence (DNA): TGTGCCAGCAGCGTGGGTGGGACTACCACCACCGGGGAGCTGTTTTTT.